The rows below give T cell receptor beta chains drawn from one sample of a study of shared clonotypes between healthy human individuals. Profiled with immunoSEQ multiplex PCR; TCRdb holds only in-frame clones, not every one. Of 2 million to 3 million clones detected, 80% to 95% appear once; the ten largest clones hold roughly 0.39%. The sequenced sample consisted of naive CD4+ T cells from PBMCs. Receptors originate from a man aged 18 to 29 in good health. Some clones in this sample may be carry-over from other donors' samples. Each CDR3 is given with its conserved first and last residue. A D gene is named only where the DNA matches it firmly. The listing skips clone size in some rows; elsewhere it reads once, few, many or a size class.

v_call: TRBV5-1; clone_size: .; d_call: .; j_call: TRBJ1-2; cdr3_length: 13; cdr3_aa: CASSSGPIYGYTF; cdr3_nt: TGCGCCAGCAGCTCGGGACCGATCTATGGCTACACCTTC
v_call: TRBV29-1; clone_size: .; d_call: TRBD2; j_call: TRBJ2-7; cdr3_length: 15; cdr3_aa: CSVESPGGRSYEQYF; cdr3_nt: TGCAGCGTTGAATCCCCGGGGGGTAGGTCCTACGAGCAGTACTTC
v_call: TRBV11-2; clone_size: few; d_call: TRBD1; j_call: TRBJ1-4; cdr3_length: 12; cdr3_aa: CASSFRTGALFF; cdr3_nt: TGTGCCAGCAGCTTCCGGACAGGGGCACTGTTTTTT
v_call: TRBV5-1; clone_size: .; d_call: .; j_call: TRBJ2-1; cdr3_length: 14; cdr3_aa: CASSLGSRDNEQFF; cdr3_nt: TGCGCCAGCAGCTTGGGATCTCGGGACAATGAGCAGTTCTTC
v_call: TRBV28; clone_size: .; d_call: TRBD2; j_call: TRBJ2-2; cdr3_length: 15; cdr3_aa: CASKAGGRDTGELFF; cdr3_nt: TGTGCCAGCAAGGCGGGAGGGCGGGACACCGGGGAGCTGTTTTTT
v_call: TRBV7-3; clone_size: .; d_call: .; j_call: TRBJ1-1; cdr3_length: 14; cdr3_aa: CASSLSGVGTEAFF; cdr3_nt: TGTGCCAGCAGCTTATCGGGGGTAGGGACTGAAGCTTTCTTT
v_call: TRBV9; clone_size: .; d_call: .; j_call: TRBJ1-4; cdr3_length: 13; cdr3_aa: CASSRAPNEKLFF; cdr3_nt: TGTGCCAGCAGCCGGGCGCCAAATGAAAAACTGTTTTTT
v_call: TRBV5-1; clone_size: .; d_call: .; j_call: TRBJ2-3; cdr3_length: 14; cdr3_aa: CASSTQVVGDTQYF; cdr3_nt: TGCGCCAGCAGCACACAGGTAGTGGGAGATACGCAGTATTTT
v_call: TRBV4-2; clone_size: .; d_call: .; j_call: TRBJ2-3; cdr3_length: 16; cdr3_aa: CASSQNRDGSTDTQYF; cdr3_nt: TGTGCCAGCAGCCAAAACCGGGACGGGAGCACAGATACGCAGTATTTT
v_call: TRBV5-4; clone_size: .; d_call: TRBD2; j_call: TRBJ2-2; cdr3_length: 15; cdr3_aa: CASSFAGVDTGELFF; cdr3_nt: TGTGCCAGCAGCTTCGCGGGAGTAGATACCGGGGAGCTGTTTTTT
v_call: TRBV11-2; clone_size: .; d_call: .; j_call: TRBJ2-1; cdr3_length: 14; cdr3_aa: CASSLGGTYNEQFF; cdr3_nt: TGTGCCAGCAGCTTAGGCGGGACCTACAATGAGCAGTTCTTC
v_call: TRBV28; clone_size: .; d_call: .; j_call: TRBJ1-1; cdr3_length: 13; cdr3_aa: CASSPGTNTEAFF; cdr3_nt: TGTGCCAGCAGTCCAGGGACGAACACTGAAGCTTTCTTT
v_call: TRBV27; clone_size: .; d_call: .; j_call: TRBJ2-3; cdr3_length: 15; cdr3_aa: CASSFGGQRTDTQYF; cdr3_nt: TGTGCCAGCAGTTTCGGTGGACAGCGCACAGATACGCAGTATTTT
v_call: TRBV28; clone_size: .; d_call: .; j_call: TRBJ1-1; cdr3_length: 16; cdr3_aa: CASSLPLLGEGFKAFF; cdr3_nt: TGTGCCAGCAGTTTGCCACTTTTGGGGGAAGGGTTCAAAGCTTTCTTT
v_call: TRBV6-1; clone_size: .; d_call: TRBD1; j_call: TRBJ2-3; cdr3_length: 13; cdr3_aa: CARVGGAGDTQYF; cdr3_nt: TGTGCCAGGGTAGGGGGCGCCGGGGATACGCAGTATTTT
v_call: TRBV7-9; clone_size: .; d_call: TRBD2; j_call: TRBJ2-3; cdr3_length: 16; cdr3_aa: CASSQKASGSTDTQYF; cdr3_nt: TGTGCCAGCAGCCAGAAGGCTAGCGGGTCCACAGATACGCAGTATTTT
v_call: TRBV4-1; clone_size: .; d_call: TRBD1; j_call: TRBJ1-1; cdr3_length: 17; cdr3_aa: CASSRTGQGRLDTEAFF; cdr3_nt: TGCGCCAGCAGCCGCACGGGACAGGGTCGTCTCGATACTGAAGCTTTCTTT
v_call: TRBV18; clone_size: .; d_call: TRBD1; j_call: TRBJ1-4; cdr3_length: 18; cdr3_aa: CASSPLTGGTWTNEKLFF; cdr3_nt: TGTGCCAGCTCACCCTTGACAGGGGGCACTTGGACTAATGAAAAACTGTTTTTT
v_call: TRBV5-1; clone_size: .; d_call: .; j_call: TRBJ1-1; cdr3_length: 13; cdr3_aa: CASSLGLNTEAFF; cdr3_nt: TGCGCCAGCAGCTTGGGTTTGAACACTGAAGCTTTCTTT
v_call: TRBV18; clone_size: .; d_call: TRBD1; j_call: TRBJ1-5; cdr3_length: 13; cdr3_aa: CASSPGRGQPQHF; cdr3_nt: TGTGCCAGCTCACCAGGGAGGGGGCAACCCCAGCATTTT
v_call: TRBV6-5; clone_size: once; d_call: TRBD2; j_call: TRBJ2-7; cdr3_length: 14; cdr3_aa: CASRGLESSYEQYF; cdr3_nt: TGTGCCAGCAGGGGACTAGAAAGCTCCTACGAGCAGTACTTC
v_call: TRBV11-2; clone_size: .; d_call: .; j_call: TRBJ2-7; cdr3_length: 14; cdr3_aa: CASSLTRGSDEQYF; cdr3_nt: TGTGCCAGCAGCCTGACTAGGGGTAGCGACGAGCAGTACTTC
v_call: TRBV30; clone_size: .; d_call: .; j_call: TRBJ2-7; cdr3_length: 13; cdr3_aa: CAWAETSSYEQYF; cdr3_nt: TGTGCCTGGGCGGAGACCAGCTCCTACGAGCAGTACTTC
v_call: TRBV10-1; clone_size: .; d_call: TRBD2; j_call: TRBJ2-3; cdr3_length: 15; cdr3_aa: CASSDSSGNTDTQYF; cdr3_nt: TGCGCCAGCAGTGACTCTAGCGGGAACACAGATACGCAGTATTTT
v_call: TRBV28; clone_size: .; d_call: TRBD2; j_call: TRBJ2-7; cdr3_length: 13; cdr3_aa: CASSSGTSGPWYF; cdr3_nt: TGTGCCAGCAGTTCCGGGACTAGCGGGCCTTGGTACTTC
v_call: TRBV6-4; clone_size: few; d_call: TRBD1; j_call: TRBJ2-3; cdr3_length: 15; cdr3_aa: CASRVGQGSTDTQYF; cdr3_nt: TGTGCCAGCAGGGTCGGACAGGGCAGCACAGATACGCAGTATTTT
v_call: TRBV6-1; clone_size: .; d_call: .; j_call: TRBJ2-3; cdr3_length: 15; cdr3_aa: CASSEIGARKDTQYF; cdr3_nt: TGTGCCAGCAGTGAAATTGGAGCACGGAAGGATACGCAGTATTTT
v_call: TRBV19; clone_size: .; d_call: .; j_call: TRBJ2-3; cdr3_length: 17; cdr3_aa: CASSISPGGRSTDTQYF; cdr3_nt: TGTGCCAGTAGTATTTCCCCCGGGGGACGAAGCACAGATACGCAGTATTTT
v_call: TRBV19; clone_size: .; d_call: .; j_call: TRBJ1-1; cdr3_length: 14; cdr3_aa: CASSFIRVRGEAFF; cdr3_nt: TGTGCCAGTTCTTTCATTCGGGTAAGAGGTGAAGCTTTCTTT
v_call: TRBV7-9; clone_size: .; d_call: .; j_call: TRBJ2-1; cdr3_length: 16; cdr3_aa: CASSFPAGIWSNEQFF; cdr3_nt: TGTGCCAGCAGCTTTCCTGCGGGGATATGGAGCAATGAGCAGTTCTTC
v_call: TRBV18; clone_size: .; d_call: TRBD1; j_call: TRBJ1-3; cdr3_length: 17; cdr3_aa: CASSPVWDRLSGNTIYF; cdr3_nt: TGTGCCAGCTCACCAGTATGGGACAGACTCTCTGGAAACACCATATATTTT
v_call: TRBV5-1; clone_size: .; d_call: .; j_call: TRBJ2-1; cdr3_length: 14; cdr3_aa: CASRGRDSYNEQFF; cdr3_nt: TGCGCCAGCAGGGGAAGGGACTCATACAATGAGCAGTTCTTC
v_call: TRBV15; clone_size: .; d_call: .; j_call: TRBJ1-5; cdr3_length: 13; cdr3_aa: CATSARADQPQHF; cdr3_nt: TGTGCCACCAGCGCCCGGGCCGATCAGCCCCAGCATTTT
v_call: TRBV6-1; clone_size: few; d_call: .; j_call: TRBJ1-5; cdr3_length: 15; cdr3_aa: CASSEGQGSNQPQHF; cdr3_nt: TGTGCCAGCAGTGAGGGCCAGGGCAGCAATCAGCCCCAGCATTTT
v_call: TRBV5-1; clone_size: .; d_call: .; j_call: TRBJ2-3; cdr3_length: 11; cdr3_aa: CASRTEGTQYF; cdr3_nt: TGCGCCAGCCGTACAGAGGGTACGCAGTATTTT
v_call: TRBV28; clone_size: once; d_call: TRBD1; j_call: TRBJ1-5; cdr3_length: 14; cdr3_aa: CASSLGQGRQPQHF; cdr3_nt: TGTGCCAGCAGTCTCGGACAGGGGCGACAGCCCCAGCATTTT